This T cell receptor beta chain was recovered during a study of early T cells in non-severe SARS-CoV-2 infection. For the study at large: Sequencing of bulk RNA from unsorted whole blood was done, without chain pairing.

Individual cDNA molecules each received unique molecular identifiers attached to them. Via MiXCR, TCRdb re-called the 5' RACE reads, giving one row per CDR3 protein. The data contain some 98,000 distinct CDR3 sequences, around 10% of them singletons. Study-wide results and limits: Comparison of clonotypes with VDJdb favored anti-spike CD8 responses while missing private and CD4 specificities.

This clonotype was recorded a few times. The target antigen is unknown. Sequencing was done on a sample of whole blood. This TCR was sampled from an adult who was a healthcare worker with PCR-confirmed SARS-CoV-2 infection or an uninfected control (not recorded which).

The chain's CDR3 is CAISEFQREGKGIQYF. The CDR3 DNA is TGTGCCATCAGTGAGTTCCAGCGGGAGGGGAAGGGCATTCAGTACTTC. The chain links TRBV10-3 to TRBJ2-4; 10 positions match TRBD2. CDR3 length: 16 amino acids. The J segment lost 9 bases and the V segment lost 1 base, leaving 9 bases of the junction unmatched. Looked up from germline, CDR1 is ENHRY and CDR2 is SYGVKD.